The TCR beta chain under discussion was sequenced for a study of blood T cells in healthy people across ages. Study overall: For every two T cells, template switching captured about one barcoded beta molecule. Study findings and constraints: Donor CMV status was unknown, possibly confounding expanded clonotype changes. Across samples, TCR beta diversity tracked strongly with naive T cell percentage.

As concerns this clonotype: Its cognate antigen is unknown.

For the second PCR, which ran for roughly 7 to 11 cycles, a sample-barcoded 5' primer and a J-beta primer mix were used. MiXCR, run by TCRdb on the 5' RACE reads, gives a single entry per CDR3 protein. The sample contains about 620,000 distinct CDR3 sequences, around 20% of which appear only once. Total RNA was extracted at no less than 6 micrograms per sample. With 6 bases clipped from V and 6 bases from J, the junction kept 8 bases outside the gene matches. This CDR3 has 14 residues. Germline values: CDR1 MNHNY, CDR2 SVGAGI (reference sequence). This receptor was identified in a man between 65 and 85 years old in good health. The chain links TRBV6-6 to TRBJ1-5; 7 nucleotides align to TRBD1. Specimen: blood. The CDR3 region is CASSLDRRGQPQHF. The DNA of the CDR3 is TGTGCCAGCAGCTTGGACAGGCGAGGTCAGCCCCAGCATTTT.